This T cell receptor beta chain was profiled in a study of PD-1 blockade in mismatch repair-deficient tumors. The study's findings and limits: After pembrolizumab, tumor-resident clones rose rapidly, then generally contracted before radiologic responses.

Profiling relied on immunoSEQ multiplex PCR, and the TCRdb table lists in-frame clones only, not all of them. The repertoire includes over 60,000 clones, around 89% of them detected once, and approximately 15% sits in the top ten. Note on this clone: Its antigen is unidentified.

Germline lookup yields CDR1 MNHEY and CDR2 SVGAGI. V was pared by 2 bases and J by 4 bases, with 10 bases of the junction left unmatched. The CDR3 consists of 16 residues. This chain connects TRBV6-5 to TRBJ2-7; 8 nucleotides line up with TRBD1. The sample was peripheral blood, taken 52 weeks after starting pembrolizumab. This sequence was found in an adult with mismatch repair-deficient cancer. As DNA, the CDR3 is TGTGCCAGCAGTTACGGGGCAGGGGGCGTCCTGTACGAGCAGTACTTC. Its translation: CASSYGAGGVLYEQYF.